Below are 24 T cell receptor beta chains sequenced from a single sample in a study of regulatory T cells in long-lasting Graves disease. Regarding time point: newly diagnosed GD, antithyroid drugs for less than 3 months. RNA from PBMCs was the source of the TCR library. Library construction for TCR beta used iRepertoire HTBI primers and Arm-PCR of CDR3 regions. TCRdb reanalysed the multiplex PCR reads using MiXCR and keeps one entry per CDR3 protein. The sample shows some 560,000 distinct CDR3 sequences, roughly 15% of them seen only once. This sample also appeared in a second study, on T cells in Graves' hyperthyroidism and ophthalmopathy.

The sample was peripheral blood mononuclear cells (PBMCs), taken at new diagnosis, from a patient treated with antithyroid drugs. These receptors originate from a woman aged 35-65 years with Graves disease.

There are many counts of this clonotype. This chain uses TRBV11-1 with TRBJ2-7; 7 bases align to TRBD1. Trimming took 5 bases from V and 6 from J; bases not matched to a gene: 7. The germline V gene has CDR1 SGHAT and CDR2 FQDESV (reference sequence). This CDR3 has 13 amino acids. The CDR3 sequence: CASSRDRAGEQYF. The CDR3 region has the DNA TGTGCCAGCAGCCGCGACAGGGCGGGCGAGCAGTACTTC.

The chain links TRBV5-1 to TRBJ2-7, with TRBD1 matching 8 bases. V lost 3 bases to trimming and J lost 3 bases; unmatched junction nucleotides: 5. Germline assignment: CDR1 SGHRS and CDR2 YFSETQ. The CDR3 totals 14 residues. In DNA form, the CDR3 reads TGCGCCAGCAGCTCGGGACAGGTAATCTACGAGCAGTACTTC. It codes for CASSSGQVIYEQYF.

Of note for this clonotype: A clone one base away is much larger, so this may be a read error. The gene calls are TRBV6-9 and TRBJ1-1; D is unresolved. The CDR3 loop spans 20 amino acids. Germline lookup yields CDR1 MNHGY and CDR2 SVAAGI. V dropped 3 bases and J dropped 1 base, with 27 bases sitting between them. This CDR3 reads CASSYSLTVLLDEENTEAFF. CDR3 DNA sequence: TGTGCCAGCAGTTACTCTCTCACTGTATTACTTGACGAGGAGAACACTGAAGCTTTCTTT.

The J gene is TRBJ1-3, the V gene TRBV6-5, with 9 bases matching TRBD1. Germline trimming cut 2 bases from V and 1 base from J; bases unmatched to any gene: 0. The CDR3 is made up of 15 amino acids. The germline V gene has CDR1 MNHEY and CDR2 SVGAGI. The CDR3, as DNA: TGTGCCAGCAGTTACGGGACAGGGTCTGGAAACACCATATATTTT. Translated, it gives CASSYGTGSGNTIYF.

This clonotype was found many times. This rearrangement joins TRBV12-5 to TRBJ1-2; TRBD1 might be the D (5 bases). The CDR3 has 12 amino acids. Trimming removed 4 bases from V and 7 bases from J, with 10 bases in between. CDR1 and CDR2 (germline): LGHNT, FRNRAP. DNA of the CDR3: TGTGCTAGTGGTTCTGGGACTGTTGGCTACACCTTC. It specifies CASGSGTVGYTF.

The V gene is TRBV28, the J gene TRBJ2-7; maybe TRBD2 (6 bases). This CDR3 has 12 residues. With 6 bases removed from V and 5 bases from J, the gap between germline ends came to 11 bases. The germline gives CDR1 MDHEN, CDR2 SYDVKM. CDR3 DNA sequence: TGTGCCAGCAGCTCACTAGCTAACGAGCAGTACTTC. It encodes CASSSLANEQYF.

The CDR3 reads CASSFSQLTHEQYF. The CDR3 region has the DNA TGTGCCAGCAGCTTCTCCCAGTTAACCCACGAGCAGTACTTC. The chain carries TRBV7-9 and TRBJ2-7; D is ambiguous. V was pared by 3 bases and J by 5 bases, with 14 bases between. Germline-derived CDR1 and CDR2 are SEHNR and FQNEAQ (reference sequence). This CDR3 region has 14 residues. Variable domain in full (rest from reference TRBV7-9 and TRBJ2-7): DTGVSQNPRHKITKRGQNVTFRCDPISEHNRLYWYRQTLGQGPEFLTYFQNEAQLEKSRLLSDRFSAERPKGSFSTLEIQRTEQGDSAMYLCASSFSQLTHEQYFGPGTRLTVT.

At least ten counts were recorded for this clonotype. The chain couples TRBV12-3 or TRBV12-4 to TRBJ1-5, with a weak D call TRBD1 (5 bases). V dropped 3 bases and J dropped 7 bases, with 13 bases sitting between them. CDR3 length: 14 residues. Here the CDR3 DNA reads TGTGCCAGCAGTTTTGGAGGAGGGGAACAGCCCCAGCATTTT. Protein: CASSFGGGEQPQHF.

V gene TRBV10-3 combines with J gene TRBJ2-2; 9 nucleotides match TRBD1. The CDR3 has 14 amino acids. CDR1 is ENHRY and CDR2 is SYGVKD in the germline V gene. Trimming cost V 10 bases and J 6 bases; bases outside gene matches: 9. CDR3 DNA: TGTGCCACCTACCCCCGACAGGGGGCCGGGGAGCTGTTTTTT. Encoded protein: CATYPRQGAGELFF.

This clonotype was detected only a few times. The V gene is TRBV6-1, the J gene TRBJ2-2; a weak D match, TRBD1 (5 bases). Germline V lookup: CDR1 MNHNS, CDR2 SASEGT. The CDR3 has 16 residues. Trimming stripped 5 bases from V and 7 bases from J, with 20 bases between. CDR3 in amino acids: CASSPPQGRFSGELFF. DNA of the CDR3: TGTGCCAGCAGTCCCCCCCAGGGAAGGTTTAGCGGGGAGCTGTTTTTT.

This clonotype has a count of ten or more. The chain employs TRBV20-1 and TRBJ1-2; TRBD1 matches at 8 bases. The CDR3 runs 13 residues. The junction had 4 bases not matched to a gene; V was cut back by 3 bases and J by 4 bases. Germline CDR1 DFQATT, CDR2 SNEGSKA (reference sequence). CDR3 in DNA: TGCAGTGCTAGGGCGACAGGGGCCTATGGCTACACCTTC. Translating it yields CSARATGAYGYTF.

The chain uses TRBV12-3 or TRBV12-4 and TRBJ2-3, with 12 bases matching TRBD2. CDR3 length: 17 residues. After removal of 7 bases from V and 1 base from J, the junction contained 9 bases not matched to a gene. The CDR3 nucleotides are TGTGCCAGCACTAAACTAGCGGGGGGCTTGGGCACAGATACGCAGTATTTT. As protein: CASTKLAGGLGTDTQYF.

The chain carries TRBV19 and TRBJ1-5; 7 positions match TRBD1. Per the germline V gene, CDR1 is LNHDA and CDR2 is SQIVND (reference sequence). The CDR3 spans 18 residues. V gave up 5 bases and J gave up 0 bases; unmatched junction bases: 13. The CDR3 nucleotides are TGTGCCAGTAGTCTCCTTCCGGGACAGCGATATAGCAATCAGCCCCAGCATTTT. Protein product: CASSLLPGQRYSNQPQHF.

This clonotype was counted only a few times. The V call is TRBV4-1, the J call TRBJ2-5, with 9 bases fitting TRBD2. The germline V gene has CDR1 MGHRA and CDR2 YSYEKL. With V trimmed by 1 base and J by 0 bases, 6 bases remained unmatched. The CDR3 consists of 17 residues. CDR3 loop: CASSQGTAGGYQETQYF. The DNA of the CDR3 is TGCGCCAGCAGCCAAGGGACAGCGGGGGGCTACCAAGAGACCCAGTACTTC.

This clonotype occurred a few times. CDR3 region: CASNRAGGNTIYF. The CDR3, as DNA: TGTGCCAGCAATAGGGCAGGTGGAAACACCATATATTTT. The chain uses TRBV6-1 and TRBJ1-3; no firm D call. This CDR3 spans 13 amino acids. In germline, CDR1 is MNHNS, CDR2 SASEGT. The V gene lost 7 bases and the J gene lost 3 bases, with 10 bases spanning the gap.

In this sample, this clonotype turned up many times. The V gene is TRBV3-1, the J gene TRBJ1-5, with D possibly matching TRBD1 (5 bases). The CDR3 covers 15 residues. Germline V lookup: CDR1 LGHDT, CDR2 YNNKEL (reference sequence). Trimming removed 4 bases from V and 9 bases from J, with 19 bases in between. CDR3 nucleotides: TGTGCCAGCAGCCCAAGTACCGGGACCGGAGTGCCCCAGCATTTT. Translating gives CASSPSTGTGVPQHF.

V usage is TRBV19 and J usage is TRBJ1-3; D is possibly TRBD1 (5 bases). The V and J ends lost 4 bases and 2 bases respectively, with 6 bases between them. The CDR3 totals 13 residues. CDR1 and CDR2 from the germline V gene are LNHDA and SQIVND (reference sequence). CDR3 residues: CASSTGTGNTIYF. DNA for the CDR3: TGTGCCAGTAGTACAGGGACTGGAAACACCATATATTTT.

V and J are TRBV7-8 and TRBJ2-2, with D tentatively TRBD1 (5 bases). The V end lost 3 bases, the J end lost 14 bases, and 13 bases lay between the germline ends. Germline CDR1 reads SGHVS; CDR2 reads FQNEAQ. This CDR3 has 12 residues. This chain's CDR3 is CASSFGQGNLFF. CDR3 DNA sequence: TGTGCCAGCAGCTTCGGGCAGGGTAATCTGTTTTTT.

For the CDR3, the DNA is TGTGCCAGCAGCCAAACCGGGACTAGCGGGGGAGATACGCAGTATTTT. It translates to CASSQTGTSGGDTQYF. The V and J genes are TRBV4-2 and TRBJ2-3; 14 bases agree with TRBD2. Germline assignment: CDR1 LGHNA and CDR2 YNFKEQ. V shed 2 bases and J 5 bases; nucleotides not matched to a gene: 3. This CDR3 comprises 16 residues.

This clonotype was recorded many times. This chain uses TRBV11-2 with TRBJ1-4, with a tentative D call TRBD1 (5 bases). V gave up 5 bases and J gave up 7 bases, with 17 bases separating them. The CDR3 is made up of 15 amino acids. CDR1 and CDR2 (germline): SGHAT, FQNNGV. CDR3 DNA: TGTGCCAGCAGCCAGGGCCGGGTTTCGGGTGAAAAACTGTTTTTT. This encodes CASSQGRVSGEKLFF.

This chain links TRBV3-1 with TRBJ2-3; D is perhaps TRBD1 or TRBD2 (5 bases each). The CDR3 has 16 amino acids. Germline assignment: CDR1 LGHDT and CDR2 YNNKEL (reference sequence). Deletions cut 1 base from V and 3 bases from J, with 14 bases between. CDR3 bases: TGTGCCAGCAGCCAAGCGGCCGGGGCCAGGACAGATACGCAGTATTTT. Protein product: CASSQAAGARTDTQYF.

Ten or more counts support this clonotype. This CDR3 is CASSLSTWTSGNTGELFF. The CDR3 bases are TGTGCCAGCAGTTTATCGACCTGGACTAGCGGGAACACCGGGGAGCTGTTTTTT. V gene TRBV27 combines with J gene TRBJ2-2; 10 bases agree with TRBD2. Unmatched junction bases numbered 5, after V lost 0 bases and J lost 1 base. This CDR3 contains 18 residues. CDR1 and CDR2 from the germline V gene are MNHEY and SMNVEV (reference sequence).

The gene calls are TRBV15 and TRBJ2-6, with D unclear. CDR1 is LNHNV and CDR2 is YYDKDF in the germline V gene (reference sequence). V dropped 1 base and J dropped 11 bases, with 9 bases sitting between them. This CDR3 region has 13 residues. This CDR3 reads CATSRGVLDVLTF. The CDR3 DNA is TGTGCCACCAGCAGAGGTGTCTTAGACGTCCTGACTTTC.

This clonotype was recorded at least ten times. The chain links TRBV20-1 to TRBJ2-7; tentatively, D is TRBD1 or TRBD2 (6 bases each). The CDR3 consists of 12 residues. V was trimmed by 4 bases and J by 2 bases, leaving 9 bases between them. The germline V gene encodes CDR1 DFQATT and CDR2 SNEGSKA (reference sequence). The CDR3 sequence is CSANGGAYEQYF. The DNA of the CDR3 is TGCAGTGCTAACGGGGGCGCCTACGAGCAGTACTTC.